This entry is about one TCR beta chain. This entry comes from a study of control samples from healthy donors and cancer patients. The method was immunoSEQ multiplex PCR; TCRdb's version includes in-frame clones alone and lacks a portion of them. The data hold approximately 86,000 clones, with approximately 93% observed a single time. The V and J ends lost 2 bases and 4 bases respectively, with 7 bases between them. CDR1 is SGHTS and CDR2 is YDEGEE in the germline V gene. There are 12 residues in the CDR3. This TCR came from a woman in her thirties in good health. The J gene is TRBJ2-7, the V gene TRBV5-8; no firm D call. Specimen: blood. The CDR3 DNA sequence: TGTGCCAGCAGCTTATTCGCTTACGAGCAGTACTTC. Translated: CASSLFAYEQYF.